The clone carrying this T cell receptor (beta chain) was observed a handful of times. Its antigen remains unknown. A sort by CD45RO/CCR7/CD25/CD127/CD95/CD27 yielded CD4+ naive, central memory, regulatory and stem cell-like memory cells. Germline V gene sequence: CDR1 SGHNT, CDR2 YYREEE (reference sequence). The CDR3 has 17 amino acids. Trimming shortened V by 6 bases and J by 1 base, and 20 bases separated the two germline ends. Reverse transcribing all isolated RNA meant expressed TCRB transcripts were sequenced. Method: immunoSEQ multiplex PCR; TCRdb's copy keeps in-frame clones and lacks some. The data show 350,000 to 450,000 clones, 11% to 15% seen once. The data are from a study of beta chain features in type 1 diabetes. Study-wide points: Across all four CD4+ subsets, people with type 1 diabetes showed modestly shorter TCRB CDR3s.

The receptor was derived from a man aged 25 to 45 in good health. The sequenced sample consisted of naive CD4+ T cells from blood. This chain connects TRBV5-4 to TRBJ2-4; D is perhaps TRBD2 (7 bases). The CDR3 DNA follows: TGTGCCAGCAAGGCAGTAAACAGGGAGGGGGCCAAAAACATTCAGTACTTC. This encodes CASKAVNREGAKNIQYF.